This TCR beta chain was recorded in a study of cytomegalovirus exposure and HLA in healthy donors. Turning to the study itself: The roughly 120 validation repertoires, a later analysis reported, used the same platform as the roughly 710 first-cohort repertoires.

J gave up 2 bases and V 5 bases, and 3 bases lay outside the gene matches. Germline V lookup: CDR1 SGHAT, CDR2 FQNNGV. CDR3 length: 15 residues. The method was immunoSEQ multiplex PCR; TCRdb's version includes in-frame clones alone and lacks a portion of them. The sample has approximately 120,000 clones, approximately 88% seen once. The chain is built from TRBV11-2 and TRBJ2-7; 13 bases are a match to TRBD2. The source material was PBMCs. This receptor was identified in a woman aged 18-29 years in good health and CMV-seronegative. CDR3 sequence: CASSRLAGGTYEQYF. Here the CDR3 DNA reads TGTGCCAGCAGCCGACTAGCGGGAGGAACCTACGAGCAGTACTTC.